Described below is a single TCR beta chain sequence and its context. These data originate in a study of CD8 T cells in Susac syndrome. Study background: At the time of blood draw, patients with Susac syndrome were therapy-naive, receiving corticosteroids, or receiving intravenous immunoglobulin alone.

The authors sequenced TCR beta from blood CD8+ and CD4+ T cells. Purification of the CD8+ and CD4+ T cells relied on negative isolation, and TEMRA cells underwent FACS enrichment. Random-hexamer reverse transcription was applied to about 0.45 to 1 ug RNA. Each CDR3 protein gets one entry after TCRdb re-called the immunoSEQ multiplex PCR reads with MiXCR. The data show roughly 250,000 distinct CDR3 sequences, with about 95% seen just once and approximately 0.094% held by the top ten. CDR3 length: 14 residues. CDR1 SEHNR and CDR2 FQNEAQ come from the germline V gene (reference sequence). V was clipped by 7 bases and J by 4 bases, with 15 bases between them.

The chain couples TRBV7-9 to TRBJ2-3, with D tentatively TRBD2 (5 bases). This TCR came from a human donor with Susac syndrome. The sample taken for sequencing was CD4+ T cells from PBMCs. CDR3 in amino acids: CASTATSGSDTQYF. Written as DNA, the CDR3 is TGTGCCAGCACCGCTACTAGTGGGTCAGATACGCAGTATTTT.